The 11 T cell receptor beta chains below all came from one sample that was sequenced in a study of graft-versus-host responses after intestinal transplantation. These receptors' antigens are unknown. TCRdb keeps only in-frame clones here, not all; method: immunoSEQ multiplex PCR. The sample has just over 85,000 clones, 85% to 95% seen once. The sequences come from unstimulated CD8+ T cells sorted from spleen or lymph node cells, collected before transplant. The receptors originated from a human donor who was the organ donor for an intestinal transplant.

The table lists this clone with a count of one. The chain uses TRBV4-3 and TRBJ2-5, with 9 bases lining up with TRBD1. CDR1 is LGHNA, CDR2 YSLEER, per germline. Trimming cost V 4 bases and J 4 bases; bases outside gene matches: 7. The CDR3 runs to 15 residues. CDR3 region: CASSPTTGGGETQYF. Written as DNA, the CDR3 is TGCGCCAGCAGCCCTACCACAGGGGGCGGAGAGACCCAGTACTTC.

The chain uses TRBV7-2 and TRBJ1-2; unclear D gene. There are 12 residues in the CDR3. V was pared by 1 base and J by 6 bases, with 6 bases between. CDR1 is SGHTA, CDR2 FQGNSA, per germline. CDR3 protein: CASSLDLDGYTF. CDR3 DNA: TGTGCCAGCAGCTTAGATCTCGATGGCTACACCTTC.

The genes are TRBV7-9 and TRBJ1-2; 7 bases line up with TRBD1. The CDR3 runs 14 residues. V lost 3 bases and J lost 8; bases outside the gene matches: 9. The germline V gene encodes CDR1 SEHNR and CDR2 FQNEAQ (reference sequence). The chain's CDR3 is CASSLGGQIYGYTF. The CDR3 DNA follows: TGTGCCAGCAGCTTGGGGGGACAGATATACGGCTACACCTTC. Full variable domain (missing parts from reference TRBV7-9 and TRBJ1-2): DTGVSQNPRHKITKRGQNVTFRCDPISEHNRLYWYRQTLGQGPEFLTYFQNEAQLEKSRLLSDRFSAERPKGSFSTLEIQRTEQGDSAMYLCASSLGGQIYGYTFGSGTRLTVV.

The CDR3: CASSLGRGYNEAFF. The CDR3 DNA follows: TGTGCCAGCAGCTTGGGCCGGGGGTATAATGAAGCTTTCTTT. The chain has TRBV5-6 and TRBJ1-1; a possible D gene is TRBD1 (5 bases). V was shortened by 0 bases and J by 7 bases, with 13 bases between the two germline ends. Germline values: CDR1 SGHDT, CDR2 YYEEEE. The CDR3 extends over 14 amino acids.

The chain uses TRBV7-9 and TRBJ2-2, with D perhaps TRBD1 (5 bases). V was clipped by 5 bases and J by 4 bases, with 14 bases between them. The V gene's germline CDR1 is SEHNR and CDR2 FQNEAQ (reference sequence). This CDR3 has 15 amino acids. CDR3 amino acids: CASSPPTGATGELFF. CDR3 coding DNA: TGTGCCAGCAGCCCTCCCACAGGTGCCACCGGGGAGCTGTTTTTT.

The V gene is TRBV29-1, the J gene TRBJ2-2; 9 bases agree with TRBD1. This CDR3 is 13 amino acids long. Germline loops: CDR1 SQVTM, CDR2 ANQGSEA. The V gene end was trimmed by 6 bases and the J gene end by 4 bases; junction bases not matched to a gene: 3. The CDR3 loop reads CSVETGGTGELFF. The CDR3 DNA reads TGCAGCGTGGAGACAGGGGGCACCGGGGAGCTGTTTTTT.

The V and J genes are TRBV2 and TRBJ2-7; TRBD1 matches at 7 bases. The CDR3 runs 12 residues. Germline lookup yields CDR1 SNHLY and CDR2 FYNNEI. Trimming at V came to 10 bases and at J to 2 bases, leaving 5 bases not matched to a gene. The CDR3 nucleotides read TGTGCCATCGGGACAGCCACCTACGAGCAGTACTTC. The encoded protein is CAIGTATYEQYF.

The J gene is TRBJ1-6, the V gene TRBV14, with D maybe TRBD1 (5 bases). The CDR3 totals 16 residues. V was cut by 0 bases and J by 11 bases, with 17 bases left in between. CDR1 is SGHDN, CDR2 FVKESK, per germline. This CDR3 reads CASSQEAQGMGTPLHF. The CDR3 DNA reads TGTGCCAGCAGCCAAGAGGCGCAGGGAATGGGGACACCCCTCCACTTT.

The chain employs TRBV4-1 and TRBJ2-5; D possibly corresponds to TRBD1 (6 bases). This CDR3 region has 16 residues. The V and J ends lost 1 base and 5 bases respectively, with 17 bases between them. Germline loops: CDR1 MGHRA, CDR2 YSYEKL. Here the CDR3 reads CASSQAIEGRGETQYF. The DNA for the CDR3 is TGCGCCAGCAGCCAAGCGATCGAGGGCAGGGGCGAGACCCAGTACTTC.

The gene calls are TRBV4-1 and TRBJ2-7; possibly TRBD1 for D (5 bases). Trimming took off 3 bases at V and 2 bases at J, with 17 bases between the two ends. The CDR3 consists of 16 residues. Looked up from germline, CDR1 is MGHRA and CDR2 is YSYEKL. The CDR3 protein is CASSQLTIQDTYEQYF. CDR3 DNA sequence: TGCGCCAGCAGCCAGCTGACGATACAGGACACCTACGAGCAGTACTTC.

CDR3 nucleotides: TGTGCCAGCAGCTCGGGGGAGGGCTATGAGCAGTTCTTC. This encodes CASSSGEGYEQFF. V and J are TRBV5-6 and TRBJ2-1; TRBD2 matches at 7 bases. After removal of 3 bases from V and 8 bases from J, the junction contained 5 bases not matched to a gene. Germline CDR1 is SGHDT and CDR2 is YYEEEE. This CDR3 spans 13 amino acids.